The rows below give T cell receptor beta chains drawn from one sample of a study of OX40 agonist ivuxolimab in advanced cancers. TCRdb's copy holds only in-frame clones and misses some; the assay was immunoSEQ multiplex PCR. The sample holds 100,000 or so clones; roughly 93% are singletons and the top ten take 0.71%. Specimen: CD4+ or CD8+ T cells sorted from blood, collected in a trial of the OX40 agonist ivuxolimab. The receptor set was obtained from an adult with an advanced solid tumor such as melanoma, head and neck, liver or kidney cancer. The CDR3 runs from the conserved cysteine through the conserved F or W. A D gene is named only where the DNA matches it firmly. Clone size is stated in some rows and not others, as once, few, many or a class when expanded.

>once|.|TRBJ2-7|14|TRBV6-6
CASSYPTGNYEQYF
TGTGCCAGCAGTTACCCAACAGGGAACTACGAGCAGTACTTC
>.|TRBD2|TRBJ2-3|15|TRBV7-2
CASSLASGGSDTQYF
TGTGCCAGCAGCTTAGCTAGCGGGGGGTCAGATACGCAGTATTTT
>.|.|TRBJ1-5|14|TRBV19
CASSISLSNQPQHF
TGTGCCAGTAGTATCTCCCTAAGCAATCAGCCCCAGCATTTT
>.|.|TRBJ1-2|15|TRBV18
CASSPGGSPNYGYTF
TGTGCCAGCTCACCAGGGGGCAGCCCTAACTATGGCTACACCTTC
>.|TRBD2|TRBJ2-7|15|TRBV5-1
CASSGLTSGNYEQYF
TGCGCCAGCAGCGGTCTGACTAGCGGGAACTACGAGCAGTACTTC
>.|.|TRBJ2-7|15|TRBV19
CASSGERSSSYEQYF
TGTGCCAGTAGTGGGGAGAGGTCCAGCTCCTACGAGCAGTACTTC
>.|TRBD2|TRBJ2-5|16|TRBV6-4
CASRRLAGDPRETQYF
TGTGCCAGCCGAAGACTAGCGGGGGACCCTCGAGAGACCCAGTACTTC
>once|.|TRBJ2-5|15|TRBV5-1
CASSTTGTTQETQYF
TGCGCCAGCAGCACCACCGGGACAACTCAAGAGACCCAGTACTTC
>.|TRBD1|TRBJ1-2|14|TRBV28
CASSPPGTGYGYTF
TGTGCCAGCAGTCCCCCGGGGACAGGGTATGGCTACACCTTC
>.|.|TRBJ2-5|13|TRBV6-1
CASRGQSVRTQYF
TGTGCCAGCAGAGGACAGTCCGTGCGGACCCAGTACTTC
>.|.|TRBJ1-1|13|TRBV27
CASSLDAYTEAFF
TGTGCCAGCAGTTTGGATGCCTACACTGAAGCTTTCTTT
>.|.|TRBJ1-3|16|TRBV28
CASSFAQGNAGNTIYF
TGTGCCAGCAGTTTCGCTCAGGGGAATGCTGGAAACACCATATATTTT
>.|.|TRBJ1-4|15|TRBV16
CASSPSGLANEKLFF
TGTGCCAGCAGCCCTTCAGGGCTTGCTAATGAAAAACTGTTTTTT
>once|.|TRBJ1-1|14|TRBV11-3
CASSLGGGDTEAFF
TGTGCCAGCAGCTTAGGAGGGGGGGACACTGAAGCTTTCTTT
>.|.|TRBJ1-5|15|TRBV6-6
CASSYQAGILQSQHF
TGTGCCAGCAGTTACCAGGCAGGGATCCTTCAGAGCCAGCATTTT
>.|.|TRBJ1-1|14|TRBV5-4
CASSPGRWNTEAFF
TGTGCCAGCAGCCCCGGACGTTGGAACACTGAAGCTTTCTTT
>.|.|TRBJ2-1|15|TRBV19
CASSISRGGRNEQFF
TGTGCCAGTAGTATAAGTAGGGGGGGCCGCAATGAGCAGTTCTTC
>.|.|TRBJ2-5|12|TRBV5-1
CASSLGKETQYF
TGCGCCAGCAGCCTTGGGAAGGAGACCCAGTACTTC
>.|.|TRBJ1-6|15|TRBV10-3
CAISESQGANSPLHF
TGTGCCATCAGTGAGTCTCAAGGGGCGAATTCACCCCTCCACTTT
>.|TRBD1|TRBJ1-2|14|TRBV7-2
CASSGLGQDYGYTF
TGTGCCAGCAGCGGGTTGGGACAGGACTATGGCTACACCTTC
>few|.|TRBJ2-5|13|TRBV12-5
CASGLGSQETQYF
TGTGCTAGTGGTTTGGGCAGCCAAGAGACCCAGTACTTC
>.|TRBD2|TRBJ2-2|17|TRBV5-1
CASSSGLASSNTGELFF
TGCGCCAGCAGCTCCGGACTAGCTTCGTCAAACACCGGGGAGCTGTTTTTT
>.|.|TRBJ2-2|14|TRBV5-1
CASSADLNTGELFF
TGCGCCAGCAGCGCAGACCTCAACACCGGGGAGCTGTTTTTT
>.|.|TRBJ1-1|13|TRBV18
CASSPRENTEAFF
TGTGCCAGCTCCCCCAGGGAGAACACTGAAGCTTTCTTT
>.|.|TRBJ1-1|14|TRBV27
CASSLRVQHTEAFF
TGTGCCAGCAGTTTGAGGGTACAGCACACTGAAGCTTTCTTT
>.|TRBD1|TRBJ2-3|15|TRBV2
CASTRQGILQDTQYF
TGTGCCAGCACTAGACAGGGGATCTTGCAAGATACGCAGTATTTT
>.|.|TRBJ2-1|13|TRBV29-1
CSAINPFTGEQFF
TGCAGCGCGATAAATCCGTTTACGGGTGAGCAGTTCTTC
>.|TRBD1|TRBJ1-4|18|TRBV5-1
CASSLNPADRGRYEKLFF
TGCGCCAGCAGCTTGAACCCAGCCGACAGGGGCCGTTATGAAAAACTGTTTTTT
>.|TRBD2|TRBJ2-1|13|TRBV10-3
CAISEPLANEQFF
TGTGCCATCAGTGAGCCACTAGCGAATGAGCAGTTCTTC
>.|.|TRBJ2-7|14|TRBV6-5
CASSYRPLAAEQYF
TGTGCCAGCAGTTACAGGCCGCTGGCAGCAGAGCAGTACTTC